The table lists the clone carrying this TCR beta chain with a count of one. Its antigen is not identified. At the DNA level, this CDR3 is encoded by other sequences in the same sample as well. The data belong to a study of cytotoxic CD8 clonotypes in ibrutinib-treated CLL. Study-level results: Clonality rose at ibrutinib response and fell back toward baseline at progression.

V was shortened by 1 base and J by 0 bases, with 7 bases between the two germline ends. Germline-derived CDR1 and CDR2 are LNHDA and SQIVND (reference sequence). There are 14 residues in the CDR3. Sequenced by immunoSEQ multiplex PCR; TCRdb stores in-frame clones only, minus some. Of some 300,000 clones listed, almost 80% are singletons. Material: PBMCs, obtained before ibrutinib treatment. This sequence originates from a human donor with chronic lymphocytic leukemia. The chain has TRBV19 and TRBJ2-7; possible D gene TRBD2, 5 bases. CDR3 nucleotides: TGTGCCAGTAGTATAGGGAGGAGCTCCTACGAGCAGTACTTC. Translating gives CASSIGRSSYEQYF.